This entry features one TCR beta chain sequence. Its antigen is unknown. No qualities accompany the bases; no much larger clone lies one base away. Preparation of the library involved the immunoSEQ multiplex PCR assay. Following the manufacturer's protocol, the hsTCRB Kit was used to amplify rearranged TCR beta chain sequences. TCRB libraries were sequenced on an Illumina MiSeq. Processing in the source paper ran as follows. Demultiplexing, trimming and gene mapping were performed with the kit vendor's proprietary platform. What TCRdb holds here is the immuneACCESS table cut down to in-frame rearrangements. Part of the clones is not present; checked against another copy, under half of the missing clones reflect an unresolved V gene, and the others are unexplained. V and J calls plus clone size are reproduced from that table; the DNA served to infer D and trimming. This sample comprises 45,000 to 60,000 clones, around 80% of them detected only once. Approximately 2% of the sample rests with the top ten.

The data derive from a study of a mutant IDH1 vaccine in newly diagnosed glioma (dated by TCRdb to the early 2020s). With respect to the entire study: Of the roughly 30 treated patients, approximately 62% were male and 37.5% were female, and a mean age of approximately 40 years was recorded. Six visits were used for peripheral blood collection: V03 (baseline), V05, V07, V10, V12 and V13. Prior to enrollment, patients had been given standard therapy consisting of radiotherapy alone, temozolomide alone, or radiochemotherapy with temozolomide, with the combination given to most patients. Longitudinal TCRB deep sequencing was performed for about two dozen treated patients wherever samples were available for exploratory analyses. Overall study outcomes, separate from this receptor: According to the authors, sample limitations meant that analyses of patient blood samples could not be reproduced. Immune responses induced by the vaccine were seen in roughly 95% of patients across multiple MHC alleles. Pseudoprogression seemed to be unrelated to changes in the top peripheral T cell clonotypes found by TCRB sequencing. Availability determined which PBMC samples were chosen for TCRB deep sequencing.

Inclusive of the bounding cysteine and phenylalanine, the CDR3 is 14 residues long. Only the CDR3 region is kept as DNA, spanning 42 bases read in frame from base 1. Deletion took 2 bases off V and 5 bases off J, with a span of 15 bases between the germline ends. CDR1 and CDR2 are read off the germline V gene as SQVTM and ANQGSEA. What the time point label conveys for this sample: baseline, week 1 (first vaccination visit). The treatment or condition label here, explained by the study, means: pre-vaccination baseline after standard-of-care therapy. All donors had newly diagnosed IDH1-mutant astrocytomas of WHO grade 3 or 4 that showed loss of nuclear ATRX. The samples were drawn from NOA16, a multicentre, single-arm, open-label phase I trial in Germany that tested a mutant IDH1 peptide vaccine in humans for the first time. Blood drawn at visit V03 was used as the baseline sample for immunogenicity testing. The DNeasy Blood and Tissue Kit was used to extract genomic DNA from EDTA blood for TCRB sequencing.

The receptor was derived from a woman between 35 and 50 years old with glioma. The source was PBMCs, collected from a glioma patient treated with radiotherapy, temozolomide or both. Here the chain combines TRBV29-1 and TRBJ1-2, and the D gene may be TRBD1, 6 bases matching. CDR3 region: CSVESPGQYYGYTF. The nucleotide sequence reads as follows: TGCAGCGTTGAATCGCCCGGACAGTATTATGGCTACACCTTC.